The sequence of this TCR beta chain was determined in a study of blood T cell repertoires in COVID-19. Authors' processing steps: Using reference gene primer amplification, nucleated cell counts were estimated. Assay: immunoSEQ multiplex PCR; the TCRdb copy retains only in-frame clones and omits some. V, J and clone size are those of that table, while D and trimming were read from the DNA. The sample contains 150,000 to 200,000 clones, 70% to 90% of which appear only once. Germline V gene sequence: CDR1 LGHDT, CDR2 YNNKEL (reference sequence). The CDR3 sequence is 15 residues long. V trimming: 1 base; J trimming: 7 bases; junction bases outside the gene matches: 6.

The sequence was collected from a woman older than 75 in a cohort sampled during active or convalescent COVID-19. The rearrangement links TRBV3-1 (or the pseudogene TRBV3-2) to TRBJ2-1; 8 bases fit TRBD2. Sequenced material: peripheral blood. The CDR3, as DNA: TGTGCCAGCAGCCAAGCGAGCGGGAGTTCGAATGAGCAGTTCTTC. Protein: CASSQASGSSNEQFF.